This T cell receptor (beta chain) emerged from a study of OX40 agonist ivuxolimab in advanced cancers. For the study at large: Each patient was given ivuxolimab into a vein every 2 weeks, at 0.01 to 10 mg/kg.

Method: immunoSEQ multiplex PCR; TCRdb's copy keeps in-frame clones and lacks some. The sample gives 70,000 or so clones, around 83% of which show up once; around 0.75% is in the top ten. Autoimmune disease history or systemic immunosuppression disqualified patients. Germline assignment: CDR1 MDHEN and CDR2 SYDVKM. The CDR3 extends over 14 amino acids. J lost 4 bases, V lost 5 bases, and 7 bases had no gene match. Points from the study as a whole: Certain nonresponding patients likewise had low normalized T-cell clonal expansion.

For this clone: Its matching antigen is unknown.

This clonotype originated in an adult with an advanced solid tumor such as melanoma, head and neck, liver or kidney cancer. The V gene is TRBV28, the J gene TRBJ1-2; 7 bases map to TRBD1. Specimen: CD4+ or CD8+ T cells sorted from blood, collected in a trial of the OX40 agonist ivuxolimab. CDR3: CASSVGTVGYGYTF. CDR3 nucleotides: TGTGCCAGCAGTGTCGGGACAGTGGGCTATGGCTACACCTTC.